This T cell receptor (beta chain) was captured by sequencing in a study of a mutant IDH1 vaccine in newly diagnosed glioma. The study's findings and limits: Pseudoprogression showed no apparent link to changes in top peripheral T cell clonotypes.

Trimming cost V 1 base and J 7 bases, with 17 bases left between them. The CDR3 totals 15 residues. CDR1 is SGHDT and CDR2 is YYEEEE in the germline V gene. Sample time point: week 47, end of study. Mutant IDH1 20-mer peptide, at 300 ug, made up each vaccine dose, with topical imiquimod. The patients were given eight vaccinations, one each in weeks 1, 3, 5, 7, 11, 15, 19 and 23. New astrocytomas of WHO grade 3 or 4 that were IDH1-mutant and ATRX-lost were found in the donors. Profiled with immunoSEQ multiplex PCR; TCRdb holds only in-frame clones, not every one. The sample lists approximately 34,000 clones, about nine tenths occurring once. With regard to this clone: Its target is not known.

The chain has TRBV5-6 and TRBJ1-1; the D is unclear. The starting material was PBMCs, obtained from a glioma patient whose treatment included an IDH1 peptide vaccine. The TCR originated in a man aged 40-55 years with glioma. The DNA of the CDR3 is TGTGCCAGCAGCTTGTTCCTGAAAACTAAAAATGAAGCTTTCTTT. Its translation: CASSLFLKTKNEAFF.